This T cell receptor (beta chain) was sequenced for a study of T cell changes during pregnancy in multiple sclerosis. J lost 0 bases, V lost 10 bases, and 5 bases had no gene match. The CDR3 has 13 residues. CDR1 is SEHNR, CDR2 FQNEAQ, per germline (reference sequence). Data came from immunoSEQ multiplex PCR; TCRdb stores just in-frame clones and leaves some out. The sample lists more than 35,000 clones; about 88% were seen once. This clone appeared a few times. The source was CD8+ T cells from peripheral blood mononuclear cells, collected after pregnancy. This clonotype was sampled from a female donor in good health, enrolled as a control in a pregnancy study. V and J are TRBV7-9 and TRBJ1-1, with 7 bases fitting TRBD1. CDR3 sequence reads: CATLDRLNTEAFF. The CDR3 DNA sequence: TGTGCCACCCTGGACAGGTTGAACACTGAAGCTTTCTTT.